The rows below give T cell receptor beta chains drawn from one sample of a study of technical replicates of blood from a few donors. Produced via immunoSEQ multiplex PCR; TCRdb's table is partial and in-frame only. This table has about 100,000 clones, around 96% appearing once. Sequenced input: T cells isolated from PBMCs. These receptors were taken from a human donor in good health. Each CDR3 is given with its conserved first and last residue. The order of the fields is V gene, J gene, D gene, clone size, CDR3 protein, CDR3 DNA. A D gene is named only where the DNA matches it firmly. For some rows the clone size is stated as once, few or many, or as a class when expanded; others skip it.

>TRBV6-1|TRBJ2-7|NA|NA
CASRRTANYEQYF
TGTGCCAGCAGGAGGACAGCAAACTACGAGCAGTACTTC
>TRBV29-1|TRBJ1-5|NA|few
CSVAPATNNQPQHF
TGCAGCGTGGCCCCCGCGACAAATAATCAGCCCCAGCATTTT
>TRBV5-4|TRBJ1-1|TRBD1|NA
CASSPTGQTNTEAFF
TGTGCCAGCAGTCCCACGGGACAGACTAACACTGAAGCTTTCTTT
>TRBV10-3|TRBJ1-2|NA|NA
CAISAELGYGYTF
TGTGCCATCAGTGCGGAGTTGGGCTATGGCTACACCTTC
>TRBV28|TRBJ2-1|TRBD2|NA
CASSPPLAGLNEQFF
TGTGCCAGCAGTCCCCCCCTAGCGGGACTTAATGAGCAGTTCTTC
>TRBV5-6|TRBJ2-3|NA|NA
CASSPRPGADTQYF
TGTGCCAGCAGCCCCCGGCCGGGGGCAGATACGCAGTATTTT
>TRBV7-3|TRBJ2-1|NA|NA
CASSRTGSYNEQFF
TGTGCCAGCAGCCGGACTGGCTCCTACAATGAGCAGTTCTTC
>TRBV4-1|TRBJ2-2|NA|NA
CASSHPREPNTGELFF
TGCGCCAGCAGCCATCCCAGGGAACCGAACACCGGGGAGCTGTTTTTT
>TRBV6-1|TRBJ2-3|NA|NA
CASSQYGQNF
TGTGCCAGCAGTCAGTATGGACAGAATTTT
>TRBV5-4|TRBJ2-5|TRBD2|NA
CASSLEVAGGPWRETQYF
TGTGCCAGCAGCTTGGAGGTAGCGGGAGGACCTTGGCGGGAGACCCAGTACTTC
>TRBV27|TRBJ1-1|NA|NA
CASSLVLGANTEAFF
TGTGCCAGCAGTTTAGTTCTGGGGGCGAACACTGAAGCTTTCTTT
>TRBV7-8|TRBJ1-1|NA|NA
CASSLRVTEAFF
TGTGCCAGCAGCCTCAGGGTCACTGAAGCTTTCTTT
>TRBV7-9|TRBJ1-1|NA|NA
CASSLTPVGTEAFF
TGTGCCAGCAGCTTAACCCCTGTCGGGACTGAAGCTTTCTTT
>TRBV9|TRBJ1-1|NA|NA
CASSGRGIEEAFF
TGTGCCAGCAGCGGGAGAGGGATAGAAGAAGCTTTCTTT
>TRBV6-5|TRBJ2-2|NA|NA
CASAGLLNTGELFF
TGTGCCAGCGCGGGACTTCTAAACACCGGGGAGCTGTTTTTT
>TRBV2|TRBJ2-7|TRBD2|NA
CARGGHEQYF
TGTGCCCGGGGGGGCCACGAGCAGTACTTC
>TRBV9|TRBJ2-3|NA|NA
CASSVAQQPSTDTQYF
TGTGCCAGCAGCGTAGCTCAACAGCCAAGCACAGATACGCAGTATTTT
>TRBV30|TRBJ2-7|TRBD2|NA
CAWSGLESEQYF
TGTGCCTGGTCGGGACTAGAAAGCGAGCAGTACTTC
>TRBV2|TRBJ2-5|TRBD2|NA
CASSRLAGEETQYF
TGTGCCAGCAGCCGACTAGCGGGAGAAGAGACCCAGTACTTC
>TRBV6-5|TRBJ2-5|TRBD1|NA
CASQWDRGLRETQYF
TGTGCCAGCCAATGGGACAGGGGGCTTAGGGAGACCCAGTACTTC
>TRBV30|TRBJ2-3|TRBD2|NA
CAWSGGRTSGFTDTQYF
TGTGCCTGGAGTGGGGGTAGGACTAGCGGTTTCACAGATACGCAGTATTTT
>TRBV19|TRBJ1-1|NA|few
CASSIRKAGDGEAFF
TGTGCCAGTAGTATTCGTAAGGCAGGGGATGGTGAAGCTTTCTTT
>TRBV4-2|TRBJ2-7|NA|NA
CASSQERVLLPEQYF
TGTGCCAGCAGCCAAGAACGGGTTCTCTTGCCGGAGCAGTACTTC
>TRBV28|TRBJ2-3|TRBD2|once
CASKEREGYTDTQYF
TGTGCCAGCAAGGAGCGGGAGGGCTACACAGATACGCAGTATTTT
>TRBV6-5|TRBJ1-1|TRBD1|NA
CASSTGVNTEAFF
TGTGCCAGCAGTACAGGGGTCAACACTGAAGCTTTCTTT
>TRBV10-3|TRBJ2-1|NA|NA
CAISPGLQTSYNEQFF
TGTGCCATCAGTCCGGGACTTCAGACCTCCTACAATGAGCAGTTCTTC
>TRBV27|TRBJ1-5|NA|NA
CASTPGGSNQPQHF
TGTGCCAGCACTCCTGGCGGTAGCAATCAGCCCCAGCATTTT
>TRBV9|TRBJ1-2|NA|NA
CASSVRANYGYTF
TGTGCCAGCAGCGTTCGTGCTAACTATGGCTACACCTTC
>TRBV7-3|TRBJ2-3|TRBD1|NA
CASSLTGGFADTQYF
TGTGCCAGCAGCTTAACAGGGGGCTTCGCAGATACGCAGTATTTT
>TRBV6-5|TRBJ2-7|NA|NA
CASSYSRLVSYEQYF
TGTGCCAGCAGTTACTCCAGACTAGTTTCCTACGAGCAGTACTTC
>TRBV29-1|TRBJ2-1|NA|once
CSGDSGIYNEQFF
TGCAGTGGCGACTCGGGAATCTACAATGAGCAGTTCTTC
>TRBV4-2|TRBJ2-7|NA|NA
CASSQARSYEQYF
TGTGCCAGCAGCCAAGCCCGGTCCTACGAGCAGTACTTC
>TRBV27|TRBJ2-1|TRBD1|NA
CASSYAGQGNNEQFF
TGTGCCAGCAGTTATGCAGGACAGGGAAACAATGAGCAGTTCTTC
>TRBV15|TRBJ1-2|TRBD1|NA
CATSSPGTGGRLHYGYTF
TGTGCCACCAGCAGTCCCGGGACAGGGGGCAGGTTGCACTATGGCTACACCTTC